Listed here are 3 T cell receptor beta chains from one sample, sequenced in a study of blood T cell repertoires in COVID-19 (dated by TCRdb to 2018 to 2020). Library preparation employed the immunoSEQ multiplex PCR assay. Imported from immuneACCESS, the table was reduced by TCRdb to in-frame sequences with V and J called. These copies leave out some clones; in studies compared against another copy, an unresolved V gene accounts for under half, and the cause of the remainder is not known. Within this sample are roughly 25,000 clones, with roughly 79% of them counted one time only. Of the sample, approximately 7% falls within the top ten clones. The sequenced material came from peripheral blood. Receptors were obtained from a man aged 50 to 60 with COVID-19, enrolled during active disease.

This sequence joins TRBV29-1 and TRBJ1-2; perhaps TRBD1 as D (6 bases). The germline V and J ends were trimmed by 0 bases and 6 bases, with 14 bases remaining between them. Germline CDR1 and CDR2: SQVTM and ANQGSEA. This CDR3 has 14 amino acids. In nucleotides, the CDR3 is TGCAGCGTTGAAGATCCTCAGGGGCGAAATGGCTACACCTTC. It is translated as CSVEDPQGRNGYTF.

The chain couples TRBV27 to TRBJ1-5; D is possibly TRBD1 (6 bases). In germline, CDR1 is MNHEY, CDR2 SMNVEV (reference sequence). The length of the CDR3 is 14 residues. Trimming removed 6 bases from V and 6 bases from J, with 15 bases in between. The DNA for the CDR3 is TGTGCCAGCAGACCACAACAGGGCGCTCAGCCCCAGCATTTT. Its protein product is CASRPQQGAQPQHF.

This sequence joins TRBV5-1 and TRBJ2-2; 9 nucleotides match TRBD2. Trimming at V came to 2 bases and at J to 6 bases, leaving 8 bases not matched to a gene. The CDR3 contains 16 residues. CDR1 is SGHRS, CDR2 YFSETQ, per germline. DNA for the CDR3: TGCGCCAGCAGCTTCCCCAGCGGGGGGAATGCCGGGGAGCTGTTTTTT. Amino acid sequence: CASSFPSGGNAGELFF.